This TCR beta chain was captured by sequencing in a study of blood T cells in healthy people across ages. Study-wide results and caveats: The donors' CMV status was not determined, possibly confounding changes in expanded clonotypes. The recorded TCR beta diversity per million T cells decreased in a roughly linear manner with age.

Through a sample-barcoded 5' primer and a J-beta primer mix, a second PCR was run for roughly 7 to 11 cycles. From each sample, at least 2.5 million paired-end reads containing CDR3 were obtained. TCRdb ran MiXCR on the 5' RACE reads and lists one entry per CDR3 protein. The data hold about 1.5 million distinct CDR3 sequences, with around 40% observed a single time. This clonotype came up a few times. Antigen: not known. Healthy Caucasian individuals from Russia aged 6 to 90 were enrolled as donors. Germline CDR1 is ENHRY and CDR2 is SYGVKD. The CDR3 spans 15 residues. Trimming removed 2 bases from V and 6 bases from J, with 14 bases in between.

The receptor was derived from a young woman in good health. V usage is TRBV10-3 and J usage is TRBJ1-5; D uncertain. Input material: blood. The CDR3 sequence is CAISESGSPTQPQHF. The CDR3 nucleotides are TGTGCCATCAGTGAGAGCGGATCACCCACTCAGCCCCAGCATTTT.